This record covers a single T cell receptor (beta chain). In the study's own analysis: Estimated nucleated cell counts came from reference gene primer amplification. Generated by immunoSEQ multiplex PCR, the TCRdb table keeps only in-frame clones and is missing some. V and J calls and clone size are given by that table; D and trimming were obtained from the DNA. The sample lists around 200,000 clones, around nine tenths occurring once. This sample is drawn from a study of blood T cell repertoires in COVID-19. The wider study: Sites across the United States, Italy and Spain contributed samples from acute and convalescent COVID-19. PBMCs, B-cell-depleted T cells, or T cells were the source of the cDNA or gDNA that made up the material.

This CDR3 comprises 14 residues. The ends were cut back, 2 bases at V and 11 bases at J, with 18 bases in the middle. CDR1 is MGHRA, CDR2 YSYEKL, per germline. The chain joins TRBV4-1 to TRBJ1-1; D possibly corresponds to TRBD1 (5 bases). The receptor comes from a man aged 55 to 70 who had recovered from COVID-19. The sequencing input was peripheral blood. The CDR3 loop is CASSQPHGGGLAFF. DNA for the CDR3: TGCGCCAGCAGCCAACCCCATGGGGGGGGTCTGGCTTTCTTT.